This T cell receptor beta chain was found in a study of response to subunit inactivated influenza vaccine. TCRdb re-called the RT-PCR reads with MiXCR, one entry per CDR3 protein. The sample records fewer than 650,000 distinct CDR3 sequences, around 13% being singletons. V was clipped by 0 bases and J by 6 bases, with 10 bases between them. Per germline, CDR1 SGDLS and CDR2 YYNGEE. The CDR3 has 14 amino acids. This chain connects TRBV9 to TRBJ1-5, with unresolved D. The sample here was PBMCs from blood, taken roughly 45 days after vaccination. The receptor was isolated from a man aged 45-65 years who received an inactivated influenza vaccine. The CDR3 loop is CASSVGGGSQPQHF. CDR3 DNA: TGTGCCAGCAGCGTAGGGGGTGGCAGTCAGCCCCAGCATTTT.